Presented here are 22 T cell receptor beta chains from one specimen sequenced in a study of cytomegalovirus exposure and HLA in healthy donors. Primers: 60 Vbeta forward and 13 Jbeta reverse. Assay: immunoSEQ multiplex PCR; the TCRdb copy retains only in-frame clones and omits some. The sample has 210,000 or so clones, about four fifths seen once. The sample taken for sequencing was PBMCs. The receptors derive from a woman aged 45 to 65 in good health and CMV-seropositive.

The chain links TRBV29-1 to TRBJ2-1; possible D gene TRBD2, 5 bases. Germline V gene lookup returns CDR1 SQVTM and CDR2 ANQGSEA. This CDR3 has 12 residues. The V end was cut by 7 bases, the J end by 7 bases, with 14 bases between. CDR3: CSAYPGGNEQFF. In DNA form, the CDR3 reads TGCAGCGCTTACCCCGGAGGAAATGAGCAGTTCTTC.

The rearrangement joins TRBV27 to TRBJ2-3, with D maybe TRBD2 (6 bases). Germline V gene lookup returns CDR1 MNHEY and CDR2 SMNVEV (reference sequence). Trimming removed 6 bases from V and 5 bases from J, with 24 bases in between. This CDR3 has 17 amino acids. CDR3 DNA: TGTGCCAGCAGCCCCGACCCCAGTGGTAGCGGAGGAGATACGCAGTATTTT. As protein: CASSPDPSGSGGDTQYF.

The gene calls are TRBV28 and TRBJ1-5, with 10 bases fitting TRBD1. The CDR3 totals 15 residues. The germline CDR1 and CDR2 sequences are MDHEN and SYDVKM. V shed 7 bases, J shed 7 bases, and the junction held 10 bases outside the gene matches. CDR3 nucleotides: TGTGCCAGCACCGTGTGGGGACAGGGGACCCAGCCCCAGCATTTT. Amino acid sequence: CASTVWGQGTQPQHF. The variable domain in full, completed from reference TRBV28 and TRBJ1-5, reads DVKVTQSSRYLVKRTGEKVFLECVQDMDHENMFWYRQDPGLGLRLIYFSYDVKMKEKGDIPEGYSVSREKKERFSLILESASTNQTSMYLCASTVWGQGTQPQHFGDGTRLSIL.

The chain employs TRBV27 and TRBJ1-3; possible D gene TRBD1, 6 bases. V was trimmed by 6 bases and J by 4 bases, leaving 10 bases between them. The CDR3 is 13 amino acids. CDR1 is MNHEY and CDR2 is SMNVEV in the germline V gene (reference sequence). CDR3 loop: CASRVTGGNTIYF. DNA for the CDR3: TGTGCCAGCAGGGTGACAGGAGGAAACACCATATATTTT.

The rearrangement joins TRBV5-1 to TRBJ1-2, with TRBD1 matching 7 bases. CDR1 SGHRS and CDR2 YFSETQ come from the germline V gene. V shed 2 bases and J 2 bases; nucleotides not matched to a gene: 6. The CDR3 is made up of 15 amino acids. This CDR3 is CASSFSAQGNYGYTF. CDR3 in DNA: TGCGCCAGCAGCTTTAGTGCACAGGGGAACTATGGCTACACCTTC.

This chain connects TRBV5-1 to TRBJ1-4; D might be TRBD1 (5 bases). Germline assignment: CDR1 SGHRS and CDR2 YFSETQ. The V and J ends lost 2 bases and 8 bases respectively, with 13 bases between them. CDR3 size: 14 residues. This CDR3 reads CASSFLGGLEKLFF. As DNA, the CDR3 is TGCGCCAGCAGCTTCCTGGGGGGGTTGGAAAAACTGTTTTTT.

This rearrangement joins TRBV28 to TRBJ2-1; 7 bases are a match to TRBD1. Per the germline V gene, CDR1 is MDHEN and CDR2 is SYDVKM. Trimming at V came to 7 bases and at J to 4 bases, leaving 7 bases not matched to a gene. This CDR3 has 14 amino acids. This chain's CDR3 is CASIRGGRYNEQFF. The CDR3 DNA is TGTGCCAGCATCCGAGGGGGCAGGTACAATGAGCAGTTCTTC.

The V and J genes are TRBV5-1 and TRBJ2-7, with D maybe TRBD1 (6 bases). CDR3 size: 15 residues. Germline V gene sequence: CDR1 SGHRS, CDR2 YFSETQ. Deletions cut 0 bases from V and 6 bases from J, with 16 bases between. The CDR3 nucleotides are TGCGCCAGCAGCTTGGTGGCAGGGGCAATCCGCGAGCAGTACTTC. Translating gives CASSLVAGAIREQYF.

The CDR3 spells CASSYPDRANVLTF. CDR3 sequence (DNA): TGTGCCAGTAGCTACCCCGACAGGGCCAACGTCCTGACTTTC. The chain uses TRBV19 and TRBJ2-6, with D unresolved. Germline lookup yields CDR1 LNHDA and CDR2 SQIVND (reference sequence). The CDR3 sequence is 14 residues long. Trimming removed 6 bases at V and 5 bases at J, with 11 bases between.

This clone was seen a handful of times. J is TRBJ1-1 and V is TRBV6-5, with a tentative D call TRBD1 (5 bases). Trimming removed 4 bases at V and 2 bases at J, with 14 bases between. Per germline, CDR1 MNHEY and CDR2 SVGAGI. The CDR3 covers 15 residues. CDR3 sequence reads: CASSFPAGDNTEAFF. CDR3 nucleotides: TGTGCCAGCAGTTTCCCGGCGGGGGACAACACTGAAGCTTTCTTT.

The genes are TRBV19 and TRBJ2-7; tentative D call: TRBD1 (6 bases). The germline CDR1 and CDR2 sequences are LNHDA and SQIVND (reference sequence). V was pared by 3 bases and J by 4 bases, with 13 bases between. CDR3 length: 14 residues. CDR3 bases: TGTGCCAGTAGTATGGAGGACAGCTCATACGAGCAGTACTTC. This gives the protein CASSMEDSSYEQYF.

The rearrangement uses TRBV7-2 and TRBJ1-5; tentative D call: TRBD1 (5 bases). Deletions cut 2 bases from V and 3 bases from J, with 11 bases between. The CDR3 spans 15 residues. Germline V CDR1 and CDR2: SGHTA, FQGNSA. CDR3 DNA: TGTGCCAGCAGCTTATGGGGCGGTAACAATCAGCCCCAGCATTTT. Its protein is CASSLWGGNNQPQHF.

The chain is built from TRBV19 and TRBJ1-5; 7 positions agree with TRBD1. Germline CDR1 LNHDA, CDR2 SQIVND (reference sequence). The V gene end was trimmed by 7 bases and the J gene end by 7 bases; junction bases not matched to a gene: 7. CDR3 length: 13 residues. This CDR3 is CASKEGAVQPQHF. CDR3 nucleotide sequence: TGTGCCAGTAAGGAGGGGGCGGTACAGCCCCAGCATTTT.

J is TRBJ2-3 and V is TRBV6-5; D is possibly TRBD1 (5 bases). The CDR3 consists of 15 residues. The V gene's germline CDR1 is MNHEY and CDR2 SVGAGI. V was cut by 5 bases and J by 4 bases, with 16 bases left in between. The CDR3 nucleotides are TGTGCCAGCAGTAGGACATTAGAATATCCAGATACGCAGTATTTT. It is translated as CASSRTLEYPDTQYF.

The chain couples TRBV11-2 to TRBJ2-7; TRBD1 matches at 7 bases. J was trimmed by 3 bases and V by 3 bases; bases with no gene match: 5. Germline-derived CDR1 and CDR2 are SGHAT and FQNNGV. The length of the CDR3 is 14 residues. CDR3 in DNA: TGTGCCAGCAGCTTGGGACAGCGCTACTACGAGCAGTACTTC. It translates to CASSLGQRYYEQYF.

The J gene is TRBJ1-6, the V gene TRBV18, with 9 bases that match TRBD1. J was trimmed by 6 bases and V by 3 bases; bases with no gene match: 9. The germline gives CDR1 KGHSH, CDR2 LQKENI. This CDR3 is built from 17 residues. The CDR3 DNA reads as TGTGCCAGCTCACCGCGAGTCGGGACAGGGACTAATTCACCCCTCCACTTT. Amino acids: CASSPRVGTGTNSPLHF.

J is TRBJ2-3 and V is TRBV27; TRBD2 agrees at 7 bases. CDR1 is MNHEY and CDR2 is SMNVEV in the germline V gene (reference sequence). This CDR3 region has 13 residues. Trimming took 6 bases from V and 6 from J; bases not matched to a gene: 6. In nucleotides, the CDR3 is TGTGCCAGCAGCCAGCGGGGTCCGGATACGCAGTATTTT. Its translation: CASSQRGPDTQYF.

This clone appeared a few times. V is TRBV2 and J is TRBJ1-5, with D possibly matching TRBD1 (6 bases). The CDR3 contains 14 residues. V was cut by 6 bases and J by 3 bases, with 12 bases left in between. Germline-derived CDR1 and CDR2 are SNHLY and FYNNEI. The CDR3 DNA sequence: TGTGCCAGCAGGGCCAGACAGGACAATCAGCCCCAGCATTTT. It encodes CASRARQDNQPQHF. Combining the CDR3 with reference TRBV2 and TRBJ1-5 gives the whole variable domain EPEVTQTPSHQVTQMGQEVILRCVPISNHLYFYWYRQILGQKVEFLVSFYNNEISEKSEIFDDQFSVERPDGSNFTLKIRSTKLEDSAMYFCASRARQDNQPQHFGDGTRLSIL.

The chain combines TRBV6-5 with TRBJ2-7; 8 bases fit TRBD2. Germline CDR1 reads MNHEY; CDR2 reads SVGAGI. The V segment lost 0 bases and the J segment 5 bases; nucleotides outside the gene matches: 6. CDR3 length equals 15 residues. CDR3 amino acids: CASSYSTGGVHEQYF. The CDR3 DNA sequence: TGTGCCAGCAGTTACTCGACGGGGGGGGTACACGAGCAGTACTTC.

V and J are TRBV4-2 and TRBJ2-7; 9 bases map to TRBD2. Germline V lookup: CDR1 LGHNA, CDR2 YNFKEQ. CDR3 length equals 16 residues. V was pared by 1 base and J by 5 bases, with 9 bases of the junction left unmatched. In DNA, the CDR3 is TGTGCCAGCAGCCAAGCTACTAGCGGGCACTCTGACGAGCAGTACTTC. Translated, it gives CASSQATSGHSDEQYF.

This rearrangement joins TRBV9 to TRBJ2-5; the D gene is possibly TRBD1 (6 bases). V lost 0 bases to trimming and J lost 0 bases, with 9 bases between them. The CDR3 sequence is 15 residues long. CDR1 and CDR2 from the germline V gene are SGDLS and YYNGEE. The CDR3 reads CASSVVQGDQETQYF. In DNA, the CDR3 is TGTGCCAGCAGCGTAGTACAGGGCGACCAAGAGACCCAGTACTTC. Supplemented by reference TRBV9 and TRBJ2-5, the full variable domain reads DSGVTQTPKHLITATGQRVTLRCSPRSGDLSVYWYQQSLDQGLQFLIQYYNGEERAKGNILERFSAQQFPDLHSELNLSSLELGDSALYFCASSVVQGDQETQYFGPGTRLLVL.

DNA for the CDR3: TGTGCCGCCTGGACAGGGACTGCAGATGAGCAGTTCTTC. It codes for CAAWTGTADEQFF. The V gene is TRBV6-6, the J gene TRBJ2-1; 8 bases are shared with TRBD1. Germline assignment: CDR1 MNHNY and CDR2 SVGAGI (reference sequence). This CDR3 is built from 13 residues. The trim removed 11 bases at V and 8 bases at J, leaving 11 bases unmatched.